These 16 T cell receptor beta chains came from one sample sequenced in a study of blood T cell repertoires in COVID-19 (dated by TCRdb to the early 2020s). Receptors were amplified or captured by the immunoSEQ multiplex PCR assay. As stored in TCRdb, this immuneACCESS dataset retains in-frame rearrangements with V and J assigned. A fraction of the clones does not appear; measured against another copy, unresolved V genes explain less than half of the discrepancy, and the remainder lacks a known reason. Within this sample are about 140,000 clones, with about 80% of them counted one time only. The top ten clonotypes cover more than 3.5% of the sample. The source material was peripheral blood. The receptors were sampled from a woman aged 60-75 years with acute or convalescent COVID-19.

This chain joins TRBV11-2 and TRBJ2-1, with 11 positions matching TRBD2. CDR1 and CDR2 from the germline V gene are SGHAT and FQNNGV. V shed 4 bases and J 4 bases; nucleotides not matched to a gene: 3. This CDR3 is 15 amino acids long. The CDR3 DNA follows: TGTGCCAGCAGCTCGGGACTAGCGGAGTACAATGAGCAGTTCTTC. Protein product: CASSSGLAEYNEQFF.

The CDR3 DNA reads TGCAGCGCGCTCCCAGGGGACAATGAGCAGTTCTTC. Residues: CSALPGDNEQFF. V usage is TRBV29-1 and J usage is TRBJ2-1; TRBD1 might be the D (6 bases). In germline, CDR1 is SQVTM, CDR2 ANQGSEA. Trimming left V 7 bases short and J 5 bases short, with 12 bases between. The CDR3 is 12 residues long.

This rearrangement joins TRBV24-1 to TRBJ2-1; 7 nucleotides match TRBD2. CDR1 and CDR2 from the germline V gene are KGHDR and SFDVKD. The CDR3 spans 13 residues. The V gene end was trimmed by 8 bases and the J gene end by 3 bases; junction bases not matched to a gene: 3. CDR3 protein: CATTREGYNEQFF. CDR3 bases: TGTGCCACCACTAGGGAGGGCTACAATGAGCAGTTCTTC.

The J gene is TRBJ1-2, the V gene TRBV10-3; unclear D gene. The CDR3 covers 18 residues. CDR1 ENHRY and CDR2 SYGVKD come from the germline V gene. The V gene lost 0 bases and the J gene lost 0 bases, with 17 bases spanning the gap. CDR3 coding DNA: TGTGCCATCAGTGAGTCGATCACGGAGTTAAAAGCTAACTATGGCTACACCTTC. It codes for CAISESITELKANYGYTF.

This clone was recorded only once. The V call is TRBV27, the J call TRBJ2-7; TRBD2 matches at 10 bases. The CDR3 is 17 residues long. Germline V gene lookup returns CDR1 MNHEY and CDR2 SMNVEV (reference sequence). Germline trimming cut 5 bases from V and 1 base from J; bases unmatched to any gene: 11. The CDR3 protein is CASSRRAGTSASYEQYF. DNA for the CDR3: TGTGCCAGCAGTCGCCGAGCCGGGACTAGCGCATCCTACGAGCAGTACTTC.

The chain links TRBV15 to TRBJ1-6, with a tentative D call TRBD1 (5 bases). Germline-derived CDR1 and CDR2 are LNHNV and YYDKDF (reference sequence). Trimming stripped 7 bases from V and 3 bases from J, with 13 bases between. This CDR3 comprises 15 residues. For the CDR3, the DNA is TGTGCCACCACGGAGGGACCGATCTATAATTCACCCCTCCACTTT. It translates to CATTEGPIYNSPLHF. Looking up the rest from reference TRBV15 and TRBJ1-6 gives the full variable domain: DAMVIQNPRYQVTQFGKPVTLSCSQTLNHNVMYWYQQKSSQAPKLLFHYYDKDFNNEADTPDNFQSRRPNTSFCFLDIRSPGLGDTAMYLCATTEGPIYNSPLHFGNGTRLTVT.

V is TRBV3-1 (or the pseudogene TRBV3-2) and J is TRBJ2-5, with TRBD2 matching 8 bases. The CDR3 consists of 16 residues. Germline V gene sequence: CDR1 LGHDT, CDR2 YNNKEL (reference sequence). Trimming removed 3 bases from V and 2 bases from J; junction bases left unmatched: 8. The CDR3 is CASSHLPGLGQETQYF. DNA for the CDR3: TGTGCCAGCAGCCACCTTCCGGGACTAGGACAAGAGACCCAGTACTTC.

The chain is built from TRBV28 and TRBJ1-3, with 7 positions matching TRBD1. The J segment lost 3 bases and the V segment lost 5 bases, leaving 10 bases of the junction unmatched. Germline V CDR1 and CDR2: MDHEN, SYDVKM. The CDR3 totals 16 residues. CDR3 coding DNA: TGTGCCAGCAGTCCCGCGGCAGGGGGTAGTGGAAACACCATATATTTT. Amino acid sequence: CASSPAAGGSGNTIYF.

The chain couples TRBV30 to TRBJ2-5; perhaps TRBD1 as D (5 bases). The CDR3 totals 12 residues. Deletions cut 2 bases from V and 7 bases from J, with 11 bases between. CDR1 GTSNPN and CDR2 SVGIG come from the germline V gene (reference sequence). The CDR3 nucleotides are TGTGCCTGGAGTAGTCAGGGTGGGACCCAGTACTTC. This encodes CAWSSQGGTQYF.

Here the CDR3 reads CATSDPVSGYTF. CDR3 DNA sequence: TGTGCCACCAGTGATCCGGTAAGTGGCTACACCTTC. The chain is built from TRBV24-1 and TRBJ1-2; unclear D gene. Deletions cut 3 bases from V and 7 bases from J, with 8 bases between. The CDR3 covers 12 residues. The germline V gene encodes CDR1 KGHDR and CDR2 SFDVKD.

The sample holds one count of this clone. The V gene is TRBV19, the J gene TRBJ2-2; D gene uncertain. V was trimmed by 6 bases and J by 5 bases, leaving 13 bases between them. CDR1 LNHDA and CDR2 SQIVND come from the germline V gene (reference sequence). The CDR3 is 14 residues long. The CDR3: CASRPPHRTGELFF. In DNA form, the CDR3 reads TGTGCCAGTAGACCCCCCCACAGAACCGGGGAGCTGTTTTTT.

The chain has TRBV2 and TRBJ1-2; D ambiguous. The V gene lost 6 bases and the J gene lost 2 bases, with 16 bases spanning the gap. Germline V gene lookup returns CDR1 SNHLY and CDR2 FYNNEI. This CDR3 comprises 15 residues. For the CDR3, the DNA is TGTGCCAGCAGCCGGAATCCGGGGTTGAACTATGGCTACACCTTC. It translates to CASSRNPGLNYGYTF.

The chain combines TRBV5-6 with TRBJ2-3; D is ambiguous. V gave up 2 bases and J gave up 1 base, with 17 bases separating them. Germline CDR1 and CDR2: SGHDT and YYEEEE. CDR3 size: 17 residues. The CDR3: CASSFFTILVGTDTQYF. In DNA form, the CDR3 reads TGTGCCAGCAGCTTCTTCACCATTCTAGTGGGCACAGATACGCAGTATTTT.

J is TRBJ2-3 and V is TRBV4-3, with D hard to call. The CDR3 sequence is 17 residues long. Germline values: CDR1 LGHNA, CDR2 YSLEER. V dropped 1 base and J dropped 2 bases, with 16 bases sitting between them. CDR3 sequence reads: CASSQANYVLPTDTQYF. CDR3 nucleotides: TGCGCCAGCAGCCAAGCTAACTACGTATTACCCACAGATACGCAGTATTTT.

The V gene is TRBV15, the J gene TRBJ2-5, with 8 nucleotides matching TRBD1. There are 13 residues in the CDR3. In germline, CDR1 is LNHNV, CDR2 YYDKDF (reference sequence). The V segment lost 5 bases and the J segment 5 bases; nucleotides outside the gene matches: 4. This CDR3 reads CATSRTGWETQYF. In DNA form, the CDR3 reads TGTGCCACCAGCCGGACAGGGTGGGAGACCCAGTACTTC.

The rearrangement links TRBV25-1 to TRBJ2-7; 8 bases line up with TRBD1. The V gene's germline CDR1 is MGHDK and CDR2 SYGVNS. The CDR3 consists of 14 residues. J gave up 1 base and V 3 bases, and 2 bases lay outside the gene matches. CDR3 sequence (DNA): TGTGCCAGCAGTGAGACAGGGGTTTCCTACGAGCAGTACTTC. This gives the protein CASSETGVSYEQYF.